This entry lists 20 T cell receptor beta chains sequenced from one sample in a study of regulatory T cells in long-lasting Graves disease. TCR beta libraries were built with iRepertoire HTBI primers and Arm-PCR of CDR3 regions. One entry per CDR3 protein, called by TCRdb with MiXCR from the multiplex PCR reads. The top ten clones hold more than 13% of a sample with roughly 430,000 distinct CDR3 sequences, around 23% of them seen once. Stated time point: persistent/refractory GD, antithyroid drugs over 5 years with positive TRAb. The authors made the TCR library using RNA they extracted from PBMCs. Here the sequenced sample was peripheral blood mononuclear cells (PBMCs), taken when the disease was refractory, from a patient treated with antithyroid drugs. The receptor source for this set is a female donor with Graves disease.

CDR3 DNA: TGCGCCAGCAGCCAAGGAATAGGGGCCGGGGAGCTGTTTTTT. Protein: CASSQGIGAGELFF. The V and J genes are TRBV4-1 and TRBJ2-2; a possible D gene is TRBD1 (5 bases). V was pared by 1 base and J by 6 bases, with 9 bases between. The germline V gene has CDR1 MGHRA and CDR2 YSYEKL. The CDR3 loop spans 14 amino acids.

This clonotype showed up just a few times. This chain's CDR3 is CASSPPSANEKLFF. DNA of the CDR3: TGTGCCAGCTCACCACCGTCGGCTAATGAAAAACTGTTTTTT. The V and J genes are TRBV18 and TRBJ1-4; D unresolved. Trimming stripped 0 bases from V and 3 bases from J, with 5 bases between. Germline V lookup: CDR1 KGHSH, CDR2 LQKENI. The length of the CDR3 is 14 residues.

This clonotype was seen repeatedly, ten times or more. The CDR3 coding sequence is TGTGCCAGCAGTTCGCCACCTGGGGACAGAGTACAAGAGACCCAGTACTTC. Translated, it gives CASSSPPGDRVQETQYF. The V call is TRBV28, the J call TRBJ2-5; 7 bases are shared with TRBD1. The junction had 13 bases not matched to a gene; V was cut back by 4 bases and J by 2 bases. This CDR3 is 17 amino acids long. Germline assignment: CDR1 MDHEN and CDR2 SYDVKM.

This clonotype occurred many times. The rearrangement links TRBV12-3 or TRBV12-4 to TRBJ2-2; D uncertain. The V end lost 0 bases, the J end lost 5 bases, and 7 bases lay between the germline ends. The CDR3 runs 14 residues. CDR3 sequence (DNA): TGTGCCAGCAGTTTAGCTTTGCGTACCGGGGAGCTGTTTTTT. Translating it yields CASSLALRTGELFF.

The table lists this clonotype with a few counts. The genes are TRBV13 and TRBJ2-2, with 9 positions matching TRBD2. From germline, CDR1 is PRHDT and CDR2 FYEKMQ (reference sequence). The CDR3 spans 16 residues. Germline trimming cut 5 bases from V and 5 bases from J; bases unmatched to any gene: 9. The CDR3 nucleotides read TGTGCCAGCAGCAAATTAGCGGGAGTGGGAACCGGGGAGCTGTTTTTT. This gives the protein CASSKLAGVGTGELFF.

The CDR3 bases are TGTGCCATCAGTGAGTCTTACTACGAGCAGTACTTC. The encoded protein is CAISESYYEQYF. The V gene is TRBV10-3, the J gene TRBJ2-7, with D uncertain. The CDR3 is made up of 12 amino acids. Germline CDR1 is ENHRY and CDR2 is SYGVKD. V lost 0 bases to trimming and J lost 3 bases, with 3 bases between them.

There are many counts of this clonotype. The gene calls are TRBV5-5 and TRBJ1-1; D is unclear. This CDR3 has 12 amino acids. The V gene lost 0 bases and the J gene lost 3 bases, with 3 bases spanning the gap. Looked up from germline, CDR1 is SGHKS and CDR2 is YYEKEE (reference sequence). CDR3 sequence reads: CASSLGYTEAFF. The CDR3 DNA follows: TGTGCCAGCAGCTTGGGATACACTGAAGCTTTCTTT.

This clonotype was observed at least ten times. The chain links TRBV7-3 to TRBJ2-5, with 8 bases identical to TRBD2. Germline V gives CDR1 SGHTA, CDR2 FQGTGA. Germline trimming cut 5 bases from V and 4 bases from J; bases unmatched to any gene: 6. The CDR3 totals 14 residues. The CDR3 region is CASSPRGGAETQYF. In DNA form, the CDR3 reads TGTGCCAGCAGCCCACGGGGGGGCGCAGAGACCCAGTACTTC.

This clonotype was found many times. The chain recombines TRBV9 with TRBJ2-5; 12 bases line up with TRBD2. Germline CDR1 reads SGDLS; CDR2 reads YYNGEE. Trimming removed 3 bases from V and 1 base from J; junction bases left unmatched: 7. The CDR3 is 17 residues long. CDR3 residues: CASSATSGRLGQETQYF. The CDR3 DNA is TGTGCCAGCAGCGCAACTAGCGGGAGGCTTGGCCAAGAGACCCAGTACTTC.

Only a few counts were recorded for this clonotype. V and J are TRBV20-1 and TRBJ2-1; 11 nucleotides agree with TRBD2. Trimming removed 4 bases from V and 5 bases from J; junction bases left unmatched: 4. The germline CDR1 and CDR2 sequences are DFQATT and SNEGSKA (reference sequence). The CDR3 has 14 residues. CDR3 sequence: CSAITSGRNNEQFF. In DNA form, the CDR3 reads TGCAGTGCTATCACTAGCGGGAGAAACAATGAGCAGTTCTTC.

At least ten counts were recorded for this clonotype. The DNA for the CDR3 is TGTGCCAGCAGCTTGGGAGAAACCTACGAGCAGTACTTC. Protein: CASSLGETYEQYF. The V gene is TRBV12-3 or TRBV12-4, the J gene TRBJ2-7; TRBD2 might be the D (5 bases). The V and J ends lost 6 bases and 2 bases respectively, with 11 bases between them. There are 13 residues in the CDR3.

This clonotype was counted ten times or more. This chain uses TRBV20-1 with TRBJ2-7; TRBD1 aligns across 8 bases. The junction had 5 bases not matched to a gene; V was cut back by 5 bases and J by 5 bases. The V gene's germline CDR1 is DFQATT and CDR2 SNEGSKA (reference sequence). The CDR3 length is 12 residues. The CDR3 reads CSAPDRAHEQYF. CDR3 coding DNA: TGCAGTGCTCCGGACAGGGCCCACGAGCAGTACTTC.

The table lists this clonotype with a few counts. The chain links TRBV7-3 to TRBJ1-2; D ambiguous. The CDR3 contains 15 residues. V lost 2 bases and J lost 1, with 11 bases in between. The germline CDR1 and CDR2 sequences are SGHTA and FQGTGA. The CDR3 spells CASSLESEDNYGYTF. The CDR3 nucleotides are TGTGCCAGCAGCTTAGAATCAGAGGATAACTATGGCTACACCTTC.

This clonotype has ten or more counts. The chain carries TRBV28 and TRBJ2-7; tentative D call: TRBD2 (5 bases). CDR3 size: 14 residues. Germline-derived CDR1 and CDR2 are MDHEN and SYDVKM. V lost 6 bases and J 0 bases, leaving 12 bases between the germline ends. The CDR3 bases are TGTGCCAGCAGGGGGTCGACTACCTCCTACGAGCAGTACTTC. Its translation: CASRGSTTSYEQYF.

This clonotype has ten or more counts. V usage is TRBV27 and J usage is TRBJ2-2, with D perhaps assigned TRBD1 or TRBD2 (6 bases each). Germline V gene lookup returns CDR1 MNHEY and CDR2 SMNVEV (reference sequence). V lost 5 bases and J lost 3, with 10 bases in between. The length of the CDR3 is 14 residues. Here the CDR3 DNA reads TGTGCCAGCAGTGGAAGGGGGGACACCGGGGAGCTGTTTTTT. This gives the protein CASSGRGDTGELFF.

This clonotype has a handful of counts. The chain carries TRBV5-1 and TRBJ1-5; D is perhaps TRBD1 (5 bases). Per germline, CDR1 SGHRS and CDR2 YFSETQ. V was trimmed by 4 bases and J by 5 bases, leaving 13 bases between them. CDR3 size: 14 residues. The DNA of the CDR3 is TGCGCCAGCAGCCCCGGAGGGGAGCATCAGCCCCAGCATTTT. Amino acids: CASSPGGEHQPQHF.

This clonotype has a handful of counts. The CDR3: CASSADQGYEKLFF. The CDR3 DNA reads as TGTGCCAGCAGTGCTGACCAAGGGTATGAAAAACTGTTTTTT. The chain joins TRBV2 to TRBJ1-4, with D unclear. The CDR3 has 14 residues. Per germline, CDR1 SNHLY and CDR2 FYNNEI. With 4 bases removed from V and 6 bases from J, the gap between germline ends came to 12 bases.

The sample holds many counts of this clonotype. The V call is TRBV6-1, the J call TRBJ2-5; D gene ambiguous. The CDR3 runs to 14 residues. The germline V and J ends were trimmed by 2 bases and 5 bases, with 12 bases remaining between them. Germline V gene lookup returns CDR1 MNHNS and CDR2 SASEGT. CDR3: CASSERRIGETQYF. The CDR3 nucleotides read TGTGCCAGCAGTGAAAGAAGAATAGGGGAGACCCAGTACTTC.

This clonotype was seen many times. The genes are TRBV29-1 and TRBJ2-7; perhaps TRBD1 as D (6 bases). This CDR3 has 13 residues. The ends were cut back, 3 bases at V and 4 bases at J, with 13 bases in the middle. Germline CDR1 SQVTM, CDR2 ANQGSEA. The CDR3 protein is CSVERDTPYEQYF. CDR3 DNA: TGCAGCGTTGAGAGGGACACCCCTTACGAGCAGTACTTC.

This clonotype appeared many times. The chain recombines TRBV12-3 or TRBV12-4 with TRBJ1-1; D is unresolved. The CDR3 sequence is 11 residues long. Trimming cost V 5 bases and J 10 bases, with 11 bases left between them. The CDR3 DNA reads TGTGCCAGCAGTATGGGGTTGGGAGCTTTCTTT. Translating gives CASSMGLGAFF.